This is a list of T cell receptor beta chains from one sample in a study of read filtering for tumor transcriptome and immune sequencing. TCRdb called the reads again in MiXCR, with one record for every CDR3 protein. This sample has approximately 150,000 distinct CDR3 sequences, with about 13% found just once. Sequenced input: a population of CD138-negative cells sorted from bone marrow. The receptors derive from a donor over 35 with multiple myeloma. Each CDR3 is given without its conserved first and last residue.

v_gene | CDR3aa
TRBV20-1 | SAEQSSGNDEQF
TRBV7-2 | ASSYSGTSYEQY
TRBV20-1 | SAGISATNYEQY
TRBV6-6 | ASSRGGDTYEQY
TRBV6-5 | AGSRTRVSVEQY
TRBV2 | ASSQRQGDTGELF
TRBV7-2 | ASSSSGISYNEQF
TRBV29-1 | SVDVRAGYEQY
TRBV10-3 | AISESEVRTYEQY
TRBV20-1 | SAQRRQESYEQY
TRBV25-1 | ASSDWDRRSETQY
TRBV5-1 | ASSLSRTGGNEQF
TRBV7-6 | ASSPIRGRANNEQF
TRBV27 | ASSQPTGSSYEQY
TRBV12-3/TRBV12-4 | ASRTGQGFSGYT
TRBV7-6 | ASSLQLAGGPQTQY
TRBV7-2 | ASSLMREPDTQY